Below, one TCR beta chain is given with its context. This clone's antigen is unknown. The input lacks base qualities; no much larger clone sits a single base away. This sample is part of a study of OX40 agonist ivuxolimab in advanced cancers. About the investigation overall: The costimulatory receptor OX40 (CD134) was targeted by ivuxolimab, a fully human IgG2 agonistic monoclonal antibody. Of the 50 to 55 dose-escalation patients, hepatocellular carcinoma was present in about 20, melanoma in approximately 15, renal cell carcinoma in 9 and head and neck cancer in 9. The dose-escalation cohort was roughly 87% male with a mean age of about 65 years, ranging from roughly 23 to 90. Partial responses occurred in three dose-escalation patients: two with cutaneous melanoma and one with hepatocellular carcinoma. Patients were allowed to have had prior anti-PD-1, anti-PD-L1 or anti-CTLA-4 therapy, and 30% to 50% of the dose-escalation patients had previously received checkpoint inhibitors. Intravenous ivuxolimab was administered to patients every 2 weeks at six dose levels: 0.01, 0.1, 0.3, 1.5, 3 and 10 mg/kg. The point of sequencing TCRbeta in the periphery was to test whether ivuxolimab changed TCR sequence diversity and drove clonal T-cell expansion. The monotherapy dose-escalation portion (N ≈ 57 patients) of the phase I ivuxolimab trial is reported in the paper.

Genomic DNA was extracted from sorted cells for sequencing of the TCRbeta CDR3 region. TCRbeta CDR3 regions were sequenced using the immunoSEQ Assay. TCRdb obtained this table from immuneACCESS and retained in-frame rearrangements with V and J assigned. These tables miss some clones; where compared with another copy, unresolved V genes account for less than half of the shortfall, and the remainder is unexplained. The sample includes 25,000 to 35,000 clones, with approximately 86% observed a single time. Clones ranked in the top ten supply around 31% of the sample. What the authors observed across the whole study: After ivuxolimab, more expanded clones were found on average in CD8+ T cells than in CD4+ T cells. In partial responders in the 0.1-3.0 mg/kg groups, normalized peripheral clonal expansion was found to be among the lowest, especially among CD8+ T cells. At doses from 0.1 to 3.0 mg/kg, clonal expansion was seen in both CD4+ and CD8+ blood T cells between baseline and week 6. Low levels of normalized T-cell clonal expansion were also shown by some nonresponding patients. The antigen specificity of the clonally expanded peripheral T cells was not determined.

The trial excluded patients who had a history of autoimmune disease or who were on systemic immunosuppression. Peripheral blood for TCR sequencing was collected from all dose cohorts at baseline, on cycle 4 day 1, and on cycle 7 day 1. The samples were drawn from a first-in-human, open-label, multicenter phase I dose-escalation trial of ivuxolimab. Adults with locally advanced or metastatic head and neck squamous cell, hepatocellular, melanoma or renal cell carcinoma were enrolled in the trial. Before TCR sequencing, CD4+ T cells and CD8+ T cells were sorted from peripheral blood as separate populations. Its CDR3 holds 17 amino acids, cysteine through phenylalanine. The only DNA kept is the CDR3, 51 bases in frame from the first base. CDR1 is given as MNHEY and CDR2 as SMNVEV, both from the germline V gene (reference sequence). Trimming removed 4 bases from V and 4 bases from J; the gene matches leave 5 bases unexplained.

The receptor comes from an adult with an advanced solid tumor such as melanoma, head and neck, liver or kidney cancer. This sequence uses TRBV27 and TRBJ2-2; 14 central bases correspond to TRBD2. The sample consisted of CD4+ or CD8+ T cells sorted from blood, taken in a trial of the OX40 agonist ivuxolimab. The DNA is TGTGCCAGCAGTTCGACTAGCGGGAGGGCCATCACCGGGGAGCTGTTTTTT. It codes for CASSSTSGRAITGELFF.